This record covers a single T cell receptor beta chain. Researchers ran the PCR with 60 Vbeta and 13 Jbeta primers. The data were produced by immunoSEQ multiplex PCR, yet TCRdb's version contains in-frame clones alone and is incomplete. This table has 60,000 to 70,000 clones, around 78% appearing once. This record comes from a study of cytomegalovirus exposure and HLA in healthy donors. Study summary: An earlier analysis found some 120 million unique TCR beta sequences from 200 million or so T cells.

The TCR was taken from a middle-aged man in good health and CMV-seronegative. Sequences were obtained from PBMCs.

This CDR3 is CASSLESPGARTEAFF. CDR3 in DNA: TGCGCCAGCAGCTTGGAAAGTCCCGGTGCTCGCACTGAAGCTTTCTTT. The chain links TRBV5-1 to TRBJ1-1; no reliable D call. V dropped 0 bases and J dropped 4 bases, with 16 bases sitting between them. This CDR3 region has 16 residues. The germline CDR1 and CDR2 sequences are SGHRS and YFSETQ.